Described below is a single T cell receptor beta chain sequence and its context. Its cognate antigen is unknown. The data are from a study of T cell repertoires in ileal Crohn's disease. Study-level information: Every patient was operated on for stricturing (roughly 60%) or penetrating (approximately 40%) complications. Overall study findings and caveats: Clonality above 26.8% at surgery always came with endoscopic recurrence.

This CDR3 contains 18 residues. Trimming at V came to 5 bases and at J to 2 bases, leaving 13 bases not matched to a gene. CDR1 is SGHRS and CDR2 is YFSETQ in the germline V gene. TCRdb's copy holds only in-frame clones and misses some; the assay was immunoSEQ multiplex PCR. Found here are about 18,000 clones, about 60% of them singletons; the top ten hold roughly 6.3%. The J gene is TRBJ2-2, the V gene TRBV5-1; 9 bases line up with TRBD2. The sample taken for sequencing was ileal tissue. The source of this sequence is an adult with Crohn's disease. The DNA for the CDR3 is TGCGCCAGCAGGGAGAGAACCCCTAGCGGGACCAACACCGGGGAGCTGTTTTTT. This encodes CASRERTPSGTNTGELFF.